This T cell receptor beta chain was obtained from a study of blood T cell repertoires in COVID-19. V was clipped by 0 bases and J by 5 bases, with 4 bases between them. The germline V gene encodes CDR1 SGHAT and CDR2 FQNNGV. The CDR3 runs to 13 residues. Method: immunoSEQ multiplex PCR; TCRdb's copy keeps in-frame clones and lacks some. The sample has about 170,000 clones, less than 80% seen once; the top ten hold under 20%. This chain connects TRBV11-2 to TRBJ2-2; the D is unclear. The sample consisted of PBMCs or T cells enriched from blood (not recorded which). The clonotype comes from a woman between 65 and 79 years old in a cohort exposed to, infected with or recovered from COVID-19 (not recorded which). Written as DNA, the CDR3 is TGTGCCAGCAGCTTAGACAGGACCGGGGAGCTGTTTTTT. It is translated as CASSLDRTGELFF.